This T cell receptor (beta chain) was found in a study of blood T cell repertoires in COVID-19. Study overall: COVID-19 samples collected from the United States, Italy and Spain covered acute and convalescent phases. From T cells, B-cell-depleted T cells, or PBMCs came the material, which was cDNA or gDNA.

This CDR3 has 15 residues. Germline CDR1 reads SGHTA; CDR2 reads FQGNSA. V was pared by 5 bases and J by 3 bases, with 15 bases between. Original processing notes: How many nucleated cells were present was estimated from reference gene primer amplification. Clones were sequenced by immunoSEQ multiplex PCR, and TCRdb holds only the in-frame ones, with some missing. V and J calls plus clone size are reproduced from that table; the DNA served to infer D and trimming. The profile shows 150,000 to 200,000 clones, 70% to 90% of them singletons. This clonotype originated in a human donor in a cohort sampled during active COVID-19. The sample consisted of peripheral blood. V usage is TRBV7-2 and J usage is TRBJ2-3; maybe TRBD1 (8 bases). CDR3 protein: CASSEAGQVTDTQYF. CDR3 nucleotides: TGTGCCAGCAGCGAAGCGGGACAGGTGACAGATACGCAGTATTTT. The entire variable domain, with the rest obtained from reference TRBV7-2 and TRBJ2-3, is as follows: GAGVSQSPSNKVTEKGKDVELRCDPISGHTALYWYRQSLGQGLEFLIYFQGNSAPDKSGLPSDRFSAERTGGSVSTLTIQRTQQEDSAVYLCASSEAGQVTDTQYFGPGTRLTVL.